These 20 T cell receptor beta chains were all obtained from the same sample, sequenced in a study of blood T cell repertoires in COVID-19. Libraries were prepared by immunoSEQ multiplex PCR; TCRdb keeps only in-frame clonotypes and omits some of them. Of a few hundred thousand clones detected, roughly 85% appear once; the ten largest clones hold around 0.98%. Sequencing was performed on peripheral blood. The receptors were gathered from a man aged 40-55 years with acute or convalescent COVID-19.

The rearrangement uses TRBV6-4 and TRBJ1-6; D gene uncertain. Looked up from germline, CDR1 is MRHNA and CDR2 is SNTAGT. The CDR3 is made up of 16 amino acids. The V and J ends lost 3 bases and 6 bases respectively, with 15 bases between them. CDR3 protein: CASSDRPGRLNSPLHF. The CDR3 bases are TGTGCCAGCAGTGATCGCCCCGGGAGGCTTAATTCACCCCTCCACTTT.

V gene TRBV27 combines with J gene TRBJ1-4; D is undetermined. Trimming left V 3 bases short and J 6 bases short, with 11 bases between. CDR1 is MNHEY, CDR2 SMNVEV, per germline (reference sequence). This CDR3 has 14 amino acids. The CDR3 is CASSFRLGHEKLFF. DNA for the CDR3: TGTGCCAGCAGTTTTCGACTGGGTCATGAAAAACTGTTTTTT.

This sequence joins TRBV10-3 and TRBJ1-4; D is undetermined. From germline, CDR1 is ENHRY and CDR2 SYGVKD. The CDR3 sequence is 14 residues long. V was trimmed by 0 bases and J by 8 bases, leaving 10 bases between them. CDR3: CAISESTQREKLFF. Here the CDR3 DNA reads TGTGCCATCAGTGAGTCGACTCAGCGGGAAAAACTGTTTTTT.

V and J are TRBV9 and TRBJ2-7; 8 bases match TRBD1. V trimming: 3 bases; J trimming: 2 bases; junction bases outside the gene matches: 7. The CDR3 contains 15 residues. Germline V gives CDR1 SGDLS, CDR2 YYNGEE. CDR3 sequence: CASSATGVSPYEQYF. The CDR3 DNA follows: TGTGCCAGCAGCGCGACAGGGGTGAGTCCCTACGAGCAGTACTTC.

This clone occurred a few times. Other DNA sequences in the sample encode the same CDR3. V usage is TRBV7-8 and J usage is TRBJ1-1; a weak D match, TRBD1 (6 bases). This CDR3 has 12 residues. Between the trimmed V and J ends, which lost 3 bases and 5 bases, there was a span of 7 bases. In germline, CDR1 is SGHVS, CDR2 FQNEAQ. Here the CDR3 reads CASSFTGTEAFF. The CDR3 nucleotides read TGTGCCAGCAGCTTTACAGGGACTGAAGCTTTCTTT.

J is TRBJ2-5 and V is TRBV5-4; 9 bases fit TRBD2. V was clipped by 4 bases and J by 5 bases; unmatched bases: 15. The CDR3 consists of 17 residues. Germline V gives CDR1 SGHNT, CDR2 YYREEE (reference sequence). The DNA for the CDR3 is TGTGCCAGCAGCGCTCCGCCCGGGCGGGGGGGCGAGGAGACCCAGTACTTC. Its protein product is CASSAPPGRGGEETQYF. Drawing the rest from reference TRBV5-4 and TRBJ2-5, the complete variable domain is ETGVTQSPTHLIKTRGQQVTLRCSSQSGHNTVSWYQQALGQGPQFIFQYYREEENGRGNFPPRFSGLQFPNYSSELNVNALELDDSALYLCASSAPPGRGGEETQYFGPGTRLLVL.

The V call is TRBV18, the J call TRBJ1-2; TRBD1 aligns across 8 bases. This CDR3 contains 15 residues. Germline CDR1 and CDR2: KGHSH and LQKENI. The ends lost 0 bases at V and 3 bases at J; junction bases unmatched: 3. The CDR3 spells CASSPPDRAHYGYTF. DNA for the CDR3: TGTGCCAGCTCACCACCGGACAGGGCCCACTATGGCTACACCTTC.

The V gene is TRBV3-1 (or the pseudogene TRBV3-2), the J gene TRBJ1-2; tentatively, D is TRBD1 (6 bases). The CDR3 is made up of 13 amino acids. The germline CDR1 and CDR2 sequences are LGHDT and YNNKEL (reference sequence). Trimming left V 8 bases short and J 4 bases short, with 14 bases between. The CDR3 sequence is CASASGVGYGYTF. For the CDR3, the DNA is TGTGCCAGCGCTTCAGGGGTTGGCTATGGCTACACCTTC.

This clone was recorded once. The chain joins TRBV4-1 to TRBJ2-7; 10 nucleotides agree with TRBD2. The ends lost 4 bases at V and 3 bases at J; junction bases unmatched: 6. The CDR3 spans 15 residues. The germline V gene encodes CDR1 MGHRA and CDR2 YSYEKL. Here the CDR3 reads CASSPIAGGLYEQYF. CDR3 bases: TGCGCCAGCAGCCCTATAGCGGGGGGCCTCTACGAGCAGTACTTC.

The gene calls are TRBV6-5 and TRBJ1-1; 8 nucleotides line up with TRBD1. Germline trimming cut 2 bases from V and 4 bases from J; bases unmatched to any gene: 6. The CDR3 is made up of 15 amino acids. The germline gives CDR1 MNHEY, CDR2 SVGAGI. The CDR3 protein is CASSYSTQGGTEAFF. The CDR3 DNA reads as TGTGCCAGCAGTTACAGTACACAGGGGGGCACTGAAGCTTTCTTT.

This chain links TRBV6-4 with TRBJ1-2, with D perhaps matching TRBD1 (5 bases). The CDR3 spans 11 residues. Germline CDR1 and CDR2: MRHNA and SNTAGT. DNA of the CDR3: TGTGCACAGACAGCTAACTATGGCTACACCTTC. Translation gives CAQTANYGYTF.

The chain joins TRBV2 to TRBJ1-4; a weak D match, TRBD1 (6 bases). The CDR3 extends over 16 amino acids. V dropped 6 bases and J dropped 4 bases, with 18 bases sitting between them. In germline, CDR1 is SNHLY, CDR2 FYNNEI. DNA for the CDR3: TGTGCCAGCAGCGCCGGACAGCGGATAGTTAATGAAAAACTGTTTTTT. The encoded protein is CASSAGQRIVNEKLFF.

This chain uses TRBV6-6 with TRBJ1-5; unclear D gene. CDR3 length: 14 residues. Germline assignment: CDR1 MNHNY and CDR2 SVGAGI (reference sequence). With 6 bases removed from V and 1 base from J, the gap between germline ends came to 10 bases. The CDR3 region is CASRLEGSNQPQHF. In nucleotides, the CDR3 is TGTGCCAGCAGGTTGGAGGGAAGCAATCAGCCCCAGCATTTT.

The CDR3 bases are TGCGCCAGCAGCGCGACTGCCCACTATGGCTACACCTTC. This sequence encodes CASSATAHYGYTF. V and J are TRBV10-2 and TRBJ1-2, with D unclear. The CDR3 has 13 residues. V lost 6 bases, J lost 3 bases, and 11 bases lay in between. The germline gives CDR1 WSHSY, CDR2 SAAADI.

V gene TRBV4-1 combines with J gene TRBJ1-1; D ambiguous. Germline CDR1 and CDR2: MGHRA and YSYEKL. V lost 8 bases and J 0 bases, leaving 19 bases between the germline ends. The CDR3 spans 16 residues. DNA of the CDR3: TGCGCCAGCGGCAGCCTCGGAAGACATATGAACACTGAAGCTTTCTTT. Translation: CASGSLGRHMNTEAFF.

The J gene is TRBJ1-5, the V gene TRBV2; TRBD1 matches 8 bases. The CDR3 covers 12 residues. The germline gives CDR1 SNHLY, CDR2 FYNNEI. V was clipped by 6 bases and J by 10 bases; unmatched bases: 5. The CDR3 spells CASSLTGDPQHF. The CDR3 DNA is TGTGCCAGCAGCTTGACAGGGGACCCCCAGCATTTT.

The rearrangement joins TRBV10-3 to TRBJ1-6; maybe TRBD1 (5 bases). Trimming shortened V by 3 bases and J by 5 bases, and 11 bases separated the two germline ends. The CDR3 contains 15 residues. Germline CDR1 and CDR2: ENHRY and SYGVKD. This CDR3 is CAISETGSNNSPLHF. In DNA form, the CDR3 reads TGTGCCATCAGTGAAACAGGATCGAATAATTCACCCCTCCACTTT.

The chain employs TRBV24-1 and TRBJ2-3; D gene unclear. V gave up 0 bases and J gave up 4 bases, with 7 bases separating them. Germline values: CDR1 KGHDR, CDR2 SFDVKD. The length of the CDR3 is 14 residues. Here the CDR3 reads CATSDLGQADTQYF. In DNA form, the CDR3 reads TGTGCCACCAGTGATTTGGGCCAGGCAGATACGCAGTATTTT.

V gene TRBV5-1 combines with J gene TRBJ2-3; a possible D gene is TRBD1 (5 bases). Trimming shortened V by 3 bases and J by 0 bases, and 14 bases separated the two germline ends. Per the germline V gene, CDR1 is SGHRS and CDR2 is YFSETQ. The CDR3 is 16 residues long. Here the CDR3 reads CASSYTGRPSTDTQYF. CDR3 DNA: TGCGCCAGCAGCTATACAGGTCGACCTAGCACAGATACGCAGTATTTT.

This clone was counted once. This chain joins TRBV10-3 and TRBJ2-3, with 8 bases that match TRBD1. The CDR3 extends over 13 amino acids. V was clipped by 9 bases and J by 4 bases; unmatched bases: 6. Germline values: CDR1 ENHRY, CDR2 SYGVKD. CDR3 amino acids: CAMAGGRADTQYF. CDR3 DNA sequence: TGTGCCATGGCAGGGGGCCGAGCAGATACGCAGTATTTT.